This TCR beta chain emerged from a study of human T cells and chemical hapten exposure (dated by TCRdb to the early 2020s). About the study as a whole: For sensitization, 2% DPC in acetone was applied to an approximately 2 cm by approximately 2 cm area of upper inner arm skin. Libraries were pooled for sequencing, and variation in per-sample TCR yields was attributed mainly to small differences in library volumes within the pool. Roughly 30 alopecia patients provided blood for TCR sequencing at one to four time points (pre-sensitization, 2, 6 and 24 weeks). The patient cohort, mostly female, included alopecia areata with under or over 50% scalp involvement, alopecia totalis and alopecia universalis. Peripheral blood TCR repertoire changes were tracked in vivo in alopecia patients during primary and secondary sensitization to the hapten diphenylcyclopropenone (DPC). Patients additionally received weekly therapeutic DPC doses to the scalp throughout the approximately 25-week study period. Patch testing on the upper back used Finn chambers containing 0.01% DPC, with scoring done after 6 days according to International Contact Dermatitis Research Group standards. Blood samples were taken from patients before sensitization (week 0) and at 2, 6 and about 24 weeks after DPC sensitization.

Libraries were prepared through RACE. Instrument used: NextSeq 500. Library preparation attached unique molecular identifiers to individual cDNA molecules for quantitative, reproducible TCR counting. For every blood RNA sample, sequencing covered both the TCR alpha and TCR beta chains. As for how the authors treated the data: A median of approximately 96,000 TCRs per sample was observed, with a range of about 23,224 to 690,600. V, J and CDR3 annotation of the TCR reads was performed with the Decombinator software suite. For PS versus PT1 abundance plots, all samples were subsampled to the same number of TCRs (28,000). Expanded TCRs were defined as absent before sensitization and observed at least eight times at the 2-week time point. The raw public data were reprocessed by TCRdb itself: fastp quality trimming at Q25, MiXCR clonotype calling, in-frame beta chains only. For every CDR3 protein sequence, its rows merge into one entry that carries the most common genes and DNA. None of the V and J calls come from the authors' own analysis; TCRdb made them. The sample records about 170,000 distinct CDR3 sequences, approximately 30% of which are singletons. Jointly, the top ten make up roughly 2.2% of the sample.

The time point label, read with the paper, signifies: patch test 3, about 24 weeks after DPC sensitization. Explained via the paper, the treatment or condition label denotes: therapeutic diphenylcyclopropenone sensitization with weekly scalp DPC. At each patch-test visit, blood was drawn before the patch test was applied. To be eligible, patients had to be aged 18 to 70, diagnosed with alopecia and judged suitable for DPC therapy, while pregnant patients were excluded. Total RNA was isolated from unfractionated whole blood collected in Tempus Blood RNA tubes. Sequences DFQATT (CDR1) and SNEGSKA (CDR2) are obtained from the germline V gene (reference sequence). From cysteine to phenylalanine, the CDR3 is 14 amino acids long. Of the read, only the CDR3 DNA is kept; its 42 bases are in frame from base 1. V is shortened by 4 bases, J by 2 bases, and the region joining them spans 14 bases. The study at large found these results: Because every patient had alopecia, a presumed autoimmune disease, the patients' immune response might differ from that of healthy individuals. Patch test score was positively correlated with the number of PT1 expanded TCRs, with significance at thresholds 8, 16 and 32 but not at 4. The number of TCRs above 1 in 1000 frequency did not change with DPC sensitization; there was no evidence of global repertoire structure alterations. After repeated subsampling, the strength of the expansion versus patch-test correlation and the threshold at which it became significant changed. Expanded TCRs formed significantly more large CDR3 similarity clusters than pre-sensitization or healthy control sets, consistent with antigen-driven responses.

This clonotype appeared a few times. Which antigen it targets is not known. No qualities accompany the bases; no much larger clone lies one base away. The material sequenced was whole blood, taken in connection with sensitization to the hapten diphenylcyclopropenone (DPC). The sequence is built from TRBV20-1 and TRBJ1-2, with a tentative D gene TRBD1 over 5 matching bases. The TCR comes from a young woman with alopecia areata. Some clones in this sample may be carry-over from other donors' samples. The DNA sequence is given as TGCAGTGCTAAAACCCGGGAGGGGAACTATGGCTACACCTTC. This translates into CSAKTREGNYGYTF.